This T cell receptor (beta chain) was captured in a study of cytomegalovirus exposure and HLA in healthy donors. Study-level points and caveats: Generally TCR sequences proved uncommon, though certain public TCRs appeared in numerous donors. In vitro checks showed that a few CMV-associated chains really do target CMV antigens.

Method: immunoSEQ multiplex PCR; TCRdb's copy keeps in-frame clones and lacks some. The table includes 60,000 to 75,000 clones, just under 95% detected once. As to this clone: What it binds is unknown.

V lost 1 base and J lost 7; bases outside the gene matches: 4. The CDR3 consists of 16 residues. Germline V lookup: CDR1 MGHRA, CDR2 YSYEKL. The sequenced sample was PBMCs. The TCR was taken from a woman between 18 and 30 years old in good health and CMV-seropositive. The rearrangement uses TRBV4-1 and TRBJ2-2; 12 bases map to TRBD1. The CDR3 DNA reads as TGCGCCAGCAGCCAAGTGGGACAGGGGGCGATCGGGGAGCTGTTTTTT. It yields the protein CASSQVGQGAIGELFF.